These 31 T cell receptor beta chains share one sample of origin, sequenced in a study of response to subunit inactivated influenza vaccine. TCRdb reanalysed the RT-PCR reads using MiXCR and keeps one entry per CDR3 protein. Here the sample spans about 780,000 distinct CDR3 sequences, less than 20% being singletons. This specimen was PBMCs from blood, taken more than 4 days after vaccination. These receptors were obtained from a man in his fifties or sixties who received an inactivated influenza vaccine.

V and J are TRBV20-1 and TRBJ2-5; TRBD2 matches at 10 bases. The CDR3 totals 15 residues. V lost 2 bases and J lost 2; bases outside the gene matches: 5. Germline loops: CDR1 DFQATT, CDR2 SNEGSKA (reference sequence). CDR3 residues: CSARSSGGEQETQYF. As DNA, the CDR3 is TGCAGTGCTAGATCCAGCGGGGGGGAGCAAGAGACCCAGTACTTC.

This clonotype was seen a few times. The V call is TRBV12-3 or TRBV12-4, the J call TRBJ1-3; 7 bases are a match to TRBD1. Trimming removed 2 bases from V and 0 bases from J; junction bases left unmatched: 4. The CDR3 has 16 amino acids. CDR3 nucleotide sequence: TGTGCCAGCAGTTTACGTACAGGGGTCTCTGGAAACACCATATATTTT. Translated, it gives CASSLRTGVSGNTIYF.

The chain combines TRBV5-5 with TRBJ2-5; D unclear. The CDR3 is 15 amino acids. V was shortened by 0 bases and J by 5 bases, with 14 bases between the two germline ends. Per germline, CDR1 SGHKS and CDR2 YYEKEE (reference sequence). The CDR3 loop reads CASSLDVQAAETQYF. The DNA for the CDR3 is TGTGCCAGCAGCTTGGACGTCCAGGCAGCGGAGACCCAGTACTTC.

As regards this clonotype: One junction end does not reproduce the germline sequence, and a read error may be involved. The chain combines TRBV6-1 with TRBJ1-2; tentative D call: TRBD1 (6 bases). The CDR3 is made up of 14 amino acids. Germline CDR1 reads MNHNS; CDR2 reads SASEGT. The CDR3 DNA is TGTGCCAGCAGTGAAGGGGAAGGGGGTTATGGCCACACCTTC. Its protein is CASSEGEGGYGHTF.

There are many counts of this clonotype. The CDR3 nucleotides are TGTGCCAGCAGTTTAGTCGGGGAGCTGTTTTTT. This sequence encodes CASSLVGELFF. The J gene is TRBJ2-2, the V gene TRBV28; D unresolved. Trimming cost V 2 bases and J 7 bases, with 2 bases left between them. The CDR3 is 11 residues long. CDR1 MDHEN and CDR2 SYDVKM come from the germline V gene.

This chain joins TRBV4-1 and TRBJ2-7; 9 bases align to TRBD1. Germline V CDR1 and CDR2: MGHRA, YSYEKL. V shed 2 bases, J shed 1 base, and the junction held 6 bases outside the gene matches. The CDR3 sequence is 16 residues long. CDR3 in amino acids: CASSQIPGQGSYEQYF. CDR3 coding DNA: TGCGCCAGCAGCCAAATACCGGGACAGGGTTCCTACGAGCAGTACTTC.

This clonotype was counted ten times or more. The CDR3 reads CSVVGRDTTEAFF. Here the CDR3 DNA reads TGCAGCGTCGTGGGCCGGGACACCACTGAAGCTTTCTTT. The chain joins TRBV29-1 to TRBJ1-1; possibly TRBD1 for D (6 bases). The CDR3 loop spans 13 amino acids. The V and J ends lost 6 bases and 4 bases respectively, with 15 bases between them. From germline, CDR1 is SQVTM and CDR2 ANQGSEA.

This clonotype was recorded at least ten times. The V gene is TRBV5-1, the J gene TRBJ2-7; D not certain. Deletions cut 1 base from V and 1 base from J, with 9 bases between. Germline V gene lookup returns CDR1 SGHRS and CDR2 YFSETQ. The CDR3 is 14 residues long. The CDR3 sequence is CASSLLGKSYEQYF. Written as DNA, the CDR3 is TGCGCCAGCAGCTTGTTAGGTAAATCCTACGAGCAGTACTTC.

The CDR3 spells CASSECIDELRTGRSYEQYF. CDR3 DNA: TGTGCCAGCAGTGAATGCATAGACGAGTTACGGACAGGGCGCTCCTACGAGCAGTACTTC. This chain uses TRBV25-1 with TRBJ2-7; TRBD1 matches 8 bases. The CDR3 consists of 20 residues. V lost 1 base and J lost 0; bases outside the gene matches: 17. The germline V gene encodes CDR1 MGHDK and CDR2 SYGVNS.

The rearrangement uses TRBV10-1 and TRBJ2-3, with D perhaps TRBD2 (7 bases). The CDR3 extends over 15 amino acids. Germline-derived CDR1 and CDR2 are WNHNN and SYGVQD (reference sequence). V dropped 2 bases and J dropped 1 base, with 10 bases sitting between them. CDR3 bases: TGCGCCAGCAGTGAGCGGGGGGCCCGCACAGATACGCAGTATTTT. Its protein product is CASSERGARTDTQYF.

This clonotype has ten or more counts. The chain employs TRBV29-1 and TRBJ2-7, with 10 bases that match TRBD2. Germline values: CDR1 SQVTM, CDR2 ANQGSEA. The ends lost 7 bases at V and 4 bases at J; junction bases unmatched: 10. This CDR3 comprises 14 residues. The CDR3 DNA follows: TGCAGCGCTGTACTAGCGGGATCATCGTACGAGCAGTACTTC. It translates to CSAVLAGSSYEQYF.

This clonotype was seen only a few times. V gene TRBV14 combines with J gene TRBJ2-7; 8 nucleotides match TRBD1. The CDR3 sequence is 16 residues long. Per the germline V gene, CDR1 is SGHDN and CDR2 is FVKESK. Trimming cost V 1 base and J 2 bases; bases outside gene matches: 7. DNA of the CDR3: TGTGCCAGCAGCCAAGGACGGACAGGGACAGCCTACGAGCAGTACTTC. It is translated as CASSQGRTGTAYEQYF.

The genes are TRBV3-1 and TRBJ2-7; 7 nucleotides match TRBD2. This CDR3 has 14 amino acids. Germline V lookup: CDR1 LGHDT, CDR2 YNNKEL (reference sequence). Trimming at V came to 1 base and at J to 7 bases, leaving 7 bases not matched to a gene. The DNA for the CDR3 is TGTGCCAGCAGCCAAGGGGAGGGGCGGGGGGAGCAGTACTTC. Protein product: CASSQGEGRGEQYF.

V usage is TRBV10-3 and J usage is TRBJ1-2; D call uncertain. Germline V gene lookup returns CDR1 ENHRY and CDR2 SYGVKD. The CDR3 loop spans 12 amino acids. V shed 3 bases and J shed 6 bases, with 8 bases lying between them. The CDR3 loop is CAISEWGNGYTF. The CDR3 bases are TGTGCCATCAGTGAATGGGGTAATGGCTACACCTTC.

This clonotype has a count of ten or more. The V gene is TRBV12-3 or TRBV12-4, the J gene TRBJ2-4; 7 bases fit TRBD1. The J segment lost 2 bases and the V segment lost 6 bases, leaving 10 bases of the junction unmatched. The CDR3 consists of 16 residues. CDR3 coding DNA: TGTGCCAGCAGCACAAGACAGGGAGATACCAAAAACATTCAGTACTTC. Translating it yields CASSTRQGDTKNIQYF.

V gene TRBV20-1 combines with J gene TRBJ2-1; perhaps TRBD1 as D (6 bases). The ends were cut back, 2 bases at V and 9 bases at J, with 20 bases in the middle. CDR3 length: 15 residues. Per germline, CDR1 DFQATT and CDR2 SNEGSKA (reference sequence). CDR3 sequence reads: CSARSVDPRDTEQFF. In DNA form, the CDR3 reads TGCAGTGCTAGAAGTGTGGATCCCCGGGACACTGAGCAGTTCTTC.

This clonotype was seen more than once but under ten times. The chain joins TRBV20-1 to TRBJ1-4; perhaps TRBD1 as D (6 bases). The ends were cut back, 1 base at V and 4 bases at J, with 10 bases in the middle. Germline assignment: CDR1 DFQATT and CDR2 SNEGSKA (reference sequence). The CDR3 covers 14 residues. Here the CDR3 DNA reads TGCAGTGCTAGAGGGGCAGGGGATAATGAAAAACTGTTTTTT. It encodes CSARGAGDNEKLFF.

This clonotype has only a few counts. The rearrangement joins TRBV20-1 to TRBJ2-2; D is perhaps TRBD2 (6 bases). Trimming pared 3 bases from V and 5 bases from J, leaving 13 bases between. This CDR3 contains 14 residues. Germline loops: CDR1 DFQATT, CDR2 SNEGSKA (reference sequence). DNA of the CDR3: TGCAGTGCTAGGTCGCGGGGCGAGACCGGGGAGCTGTTTTTT. It translates to CSARSRGETGELFF.

J is TRBJ2-7 and V is TRBV7-2; D is possibly TRBD1 or TRBD2 (5 bases each). Trimming left V 4 bases short and J 0 bases short, with 16 bases between. Germline V gene data show CDR1 as SGHTA and CDR2 as FQGNSA. The CDR3 has 16 residues. Here the CDR3 reads CASSSLSRDGSYEQYF. For the CDR3, the DNA is TGTGCCAGCAGCTCTTTGTCTCGGGACGGCTCCTACGAGCAGTACTTC.

This clonotype turned up a few times. V usage is TRBV29-1 and J usage is TRBJ1-1, with D hard to call. Germline CDR1 reads SQVTM; CDR2 reads ANQGSEA. This CDR3 is built from 14 residues. Deletions cut 0 bases from V and 3 bases from J, with 11 bases between. The CDR3 bases are TGCAGCGTTGAAGAAGCCTATGGGTACACTGAAGCTTTCTTT. Protein product: CSVEEAYGYTEAFF.

This clonotype was seen a handful of times. This chain connects TRBV6-5 to TRBJ1-5; 9 bases line up with TRBD1. The CDR3 is made up of 17 amino acids. Germline-derived CDR1 and CDR2 are MNHEY and SVGAGI. The V and J ends lost 3 bases and 6 bases, in that order; junction bases with no gene match: 12. Written as DNA, the CDR3 is TGTGCCAGCAGTTATTCCTCACCGGGACAGGGTGCTCAGCCCCAGCATTTT. Translation: CASSYSSPGQGAQPQHF.

A few counts support this clonotype. The chain employs TRBV5-1 and TRBJ2-7; TRBD1 aligns across 7 bases. CDR1 SGHRS and CDR2 YFSETQ come from the germline V gene. The CDR3 sequence is 14 residues long. With V trimmed by 4 bases and J by 3 bases, 7 bases remained unmatched. CDR3 loop: CASSPMGQNYEQYF. The DNA of the CDR3 is TGCGCCAGCAGCCCGATGGGACAGAACTACGAGCAGTACTTC.

The rearrangement links TRBV2 to TRBJ2-1, with D uncertain. The CDR3 runs to 11 residues. V lost 7 bases to trimming and J lost 6 bases, with 7 bases between them. Germline loops: CDR1 SNHLY, CDR2 FYNNEI. The CDR3 nucleotides are TGTGCCAGCAATCAGGTCAATGAGCAGTTCTTC. Translation: CASNQVNEQFF.

Only a few counts were recorded for this clonotype. The chain is built from TRBV7-2 and TRBJ2-1; TRBD2 agrees at 11 bases. J was trimmed by 12 bases and V by 1 base; bases with no gene match: 8. The CDR3 length is 15 residues. Germline assignment: CDR1 SGHTA and CDR2 FQGNSA. CDR3 residues: CASSLVKLAGGAQFF. CDR3 DNA: TGTGCCAGCAGCTTAGTTAAGCTAGCGGGAGGTGCGCAGTTCTTC.

The chain recombines TRBV15 with TRBJ2-5; D is possibly TRBD1 (7 bases). Germline CDR1 and CDR2: LNHNV and YYDKDF (reference sequence). The CDR3 length is 16 residues. V lost 5 bases and J lost 5, with 21 bases in between. Written as DNA, the CDR3 is TGTGCCACCAGCGGTAGACAGGGAGGATCGGTTGAGACCCAGTACTTC. Amino acid sequence: CATSGRQGGSVETQYF. The full variable domain, completed using reference TRBV15 and TRBJ2-5, is DAMVIQNPRYQVTQFGKPVTLSCSQTLNHNVMYWYQQKSSQAPKLLFHYYDKDFNNEADTPDNFQSRRPNTSFCFLDIRSPGLGDTAMYLCATSGRQGGSVETQYFGPGTRLLVL.

The sample holds a few counts of this clonotype. The V and J genes are TRBV7-9 and TRBJ2-3; D is possibly TRBD2 (5 bases). Germline CDR1 SEHNR, CDR2 FQNEAQ (reference sequence). The CDR3 contains 14 residues. Trimming removed 4 bases from V and 4 bases from J, with 12 bases in between. The CDR3 DNA reads TGTGCCAGCAGCTGGGATCTGGGAGCAGATACGCAGTATTTT. It codes for CASSWDLGADTQYF.

The sample holds many counts of this clonotype. The chain couples TRBV5-1 to TRBJ2-3; D unresolved. V was trimmed by 0 bases and J by 0 bases, leaving 8 bases between them. Looked up from germline, CDR1 is SGHRS and CDR2 is YFSETQ. The CDR3 totals 15 residues. CDR3: CASSLDVQSTDTQYF. CDR3 nucleotide sequence: TGCGCCAGCAGCTTGGATGTCCAGAGCACAGATACGCAGTATTTT.

The CDR3 protein is CASSPSRAAFYEQYF. The DNA of the CDR3 is TGTGCCAGCAGCCCGAGTAGGGCTGCTTTTTACGAGCAGTACTTC. The chain is built from TRBV7-2 and TRBJ2-7; D remains ambiguous. Germline CDR1 and CDR2: SGHTA and FQGNSA. The V end lost 5 bases, the J end lost 4 bases, and 18 bases lay between the germline ends. The CDR3 spans 15 residues.

The chain combines TRBV11-2 with TRBJ2-3; 12 nucleotides align to TRBD2. The CDR3 totals 16 residues. Germline V gene data show CDR1 as SGHAT and CDR2 as FQNNGV. V was clipped by 5 bases and J by 4 bases; unmatched bases: 7. The CDR3 protein is CASSLNPSGGADTQYF. For the CDR3, the DNA is TGTGCCAGCAGCCTCAATCCTAGCGGGGGGGCAGATACGCAGTATTTT.

This chain joins TRBV7-2 and TRBJ1-2; D remains ambiguous. Germline CDR1 is SGHTA and CDR2 is FQGNSA. CDR3 length equals 14 residues. V was shortened by 2 bases and J by 8 bases, with 15 bases between the two germline ends. Here the CDR3 reads CASSLHFPPNGYTF. The CDR3 region has the DNA TGTGCCAGCAGCTTACACTTCCCCCCAAACGGCTACACCTTC.

Here the CDR3 reads CASSWWTGGITDTQYF. As DNA, the CDR3 is TGTGCCAGCAGCTGGTGGACGGGGGGGATCACAGATACGCAGTATTTT. V is TRBV5-6 and J is TRBJ2-3; 8 nucleotides match TRBD2. V lost 3 bases to trimming and J lost 2 bases; unmatched junction nucleotides: 8. The germline CDR1 and CDR2 sequences are SGHDT and YYEEEE. The CDR3 is 16 residues long.